The 26 T cell receptor beta chains below were found in one sample sequenced in a study of somatic mutations in cytotoxic T cells in rheumatoid arthritis. TCRdb keeps only in-frame clones here, not all; method: immunoSEQ multiplex PCR. Among around 19,000 clones listed, roughly two thirds were seen once. The sample comprised CD8+ T cells sorted from blood. These receptors were obtained from an adult with rheumatoid arthritis.

In its sample, this clone ranks as medium-sized. This rearrangement joins TRBV2 to TRBJ2-7; the match to TRBD1 covers 8 bases. The germline V gene has CDR1 SNHLY and CDR2 FYNNEI. Trimming took 7 bases from V and 1 from J; bases not matched to a gene: 6. The CDR3 covers 14 residues. CDR3 residues: CASMGTGSSYEQYF. In DNA, the CDR3 is TGTGCCAGCATGGGGACAGGATCTTCCTACGAGCAGTACTTC.

The chain has TRBV6-5 and TRBJ2-1, with TRBD1 matching 7 bases. The junction had 5 bases not matched to a gene; V was cut back by 6 bases and J by 0 bases. The germline V gene has CDR1 MNHEY and CDR2 SVGAGI. The CDR3 runs 15 residues. The CDR3 coding sequence is TGTGCCAGCAGCTTCGGACAGGTCTCCTACAATGAGCAGTTCTTC. It encodes CASSFGQVSYNEQFF.

The chain links TRBV7-9 to TRBJ2-3; 10 bases agree with TRBD1. CDR1 is SEHNR, CDR2 FQNEAQ, per germline (reference sequence). Unmatched junction bases numbered 3, after V lost 3 bases and J lost 3 bases. The CDR3 totals 15 residues. The DNA for the CDR3 is TGTGCCAGCAGCTTTTGGGACAGGGGTACAGATACGCAGTATTTT. It yields the protein CASSFWDRGTDTQYF.

V gene TRBV29-1 combines with J gene TRBJ1-1; no reliable D call. The germline V and J ends were trimmed by 7 bases and 0 bases, with 15 bases remaining between them. Looked up from germline, CDR1 is SQVTM and CDR2 is ANQGSEA. The CDR3 loop spans 14 amino acids. The CDR3 nucleotides read TGCAGCGCTCTGGGCGATACCTTGAACACTGAAGCTTTCTTT. The encoded protein is CSALGDTLNTEAFF.

The chain links TRBV29-1 to TRBJ2-1; D gene ambiguous. V gave up 2 bases and J gave up 6 bases, with 5 bases separating them. The CDR3 has 11 amino acids. Germline-derived CDR1 and CDR2 are SQVTM and ANQGSEA. This CDR3 reads CSVEPTNEQFF. CDR3 coding DNA: TGCAGCGTTGAACCCACCAATGAGCAGTTCTTC.

The gene calls are TRBV19 and TRBJ1-1; a weak D match, TRBD1 (5 bases). V lost 6 bases and J 1 base, leaving 12 bases between the germline ends. Germline V gene data show CDR1 as LNHDA and CDR2 as SQIVND (reference sequence). This CDR3 is built from 14 residues. The CDR3 nucleotides are TGTGCCAGTAGCCTACAAGGGACGAACACTGAAGCTTTCTTT. It encodes CASSLQGTNTEAFF.

The chain couples TRBV27 to TRBJ2-7; possibly TRBD1 for D (6 bases). The CDR3 covers 16 residues. Trimming took 8 bases from V and 3 from J, leaving 23 bases between them. CDR1 is MNHEY, CDR2 SMNVEV, per germline (reference sequence). The CDR3 DNA reads TGTGCCAGCCGCTATTTTTCGGACAGTACCCTCTACGAGCAGTACTTC. This translates into CASRYFSDSTLYEQYF.

The chain recombines TRBV11-1 with TRBJ2-3; 15 bases are a match to TRBD2. The ends lost 6 bases at V and 4 bases at J; junction bases unmatched: 5. CDR1 is SGHAT and CDR2 is FQDESV in the germline V gene (reference sequence). The CDR3 has 16 residues. CDR3: CASRGLAGGVADTQYF. In DNA, the CDR3 is TGTGCCAGCAGGGGACTAGCGGGGGGTGTCGCAGATACGCAGTATTTT.

CDR3 nucleotide sequence: TGTGCCAGCAGCCATCAGGAGGAGACCCAGTACTTC. It is translated as CASSHQEETQYF. The chain has TRBV11-3 and TRBJ2-5; D gene unclear. V was shortened by 5 bases and J by 5 bases, with 9 bases between the two germline ends. CDR3 size: 12 residues. In germline, CDR1 is SGHNT, CDR2 YENEEA.

In regard to this clone: Other DNA sequences in the same sample also yield this CDR3. CDR3 sequence reads: CASSLTGNTEAFF. CDR3 DNA: TGTGCCAGCAGCTTAACCGGGAACACTGAAGCTTTCTTT. The chain recombines TRBV7-6 with TRBJ1-1; D not certain. The V gene lost 2 bases and the J gene lost 1 base, with 5 bases spanning the gap. This CDR3 is built from 13 residues. From germline, CDR1 is SGHVS and CDR2 FNYEAQ.

This clone was counted only a few times. The chain combines TRBV6-5 with TRBJ1-5; D not resolved. V was pared by 0 bases and J by 6 bases, with 6 bases between. The V gene's germline CDR1 is MNHEY and CDR2 SVGAGI. CDR3 size: 13 residues. The CDR3 region has the DNA TGTGCCAGCAGTTACTCGGGCAGTCAGCCCCAGCATTTT. Its protein is CASSYSGSQPQHF.

This clone is deemed medium-sized. The V call is TRBV4-1, the J call TRBJ1-1, with D perhaps matching TRBD1 (6 bases). The germline V and J ends were trimmed by 1 base and 4 bases, with 10 bases remaining between them. Germline-derived CDR1 and CDR2 are MGHRA and YSYEKL. This CDR3 region has 14 residues. The CDR3 is CASSQGQGTTEAFF. CDR3 DNA: TGCGCCAGCAGCCAAGGGCAGGGGACCACTGAAGCTTTCTTT.

J is TRBJ1-2 and V is TRBV18; D uncertain. The CDR3 consists of 12 residues. The V end was cut by 0 bases, the J end by 8 bases, with 7 bases between. Germline CDR1 and CDR2: KGHSH and LQKENI. CDR3 nucleotide sequence: TGTGCCAGCTCACCACCAGTTGGGGGCTACACCTTC. As protein: CASSPPVGGYTF.

The genes are TRBV7-6 and TRBJ2-5; D not resolved. Trimming removed 5 bases at V and 3 bases at J, with 7 bases between. Germline lookup yields CDR1 SGHVS and CDR2 FNYEAQ. CDR3 size: 12 residues. CDR3 nucleotide sequence: TGTGCCAGCAGCCCCCATGAAGAGACCCAGTACTTC. It encodes CASSPHEETQYF.

This clone was detected a few times. The chain joins TRBV7-8 to TRBJ1-1; D ambiguous. This CDR3 is built from 12 residues. Between the trimmed V and J ends, which lost 7 bases and 6 bases, there was a span of 12 bases. The V gene's germline CDR1 is SGHVS and CDR2 FQNEAQ. DNA for the CDR3: TGTGCCAGCACCCGGGAGGGTGCTGAAGCTTTCTTT. Amino acids: CASTREGAEAFF.

The V gene is TRBV27, the J gene TRBJ1-6, with 7 positions matching TRBD1. The CDR3 length is 16 residues. Trimming removed 6 bases from V and 7 bases from J; junction bases left unmatched: 12. The germline CDR1 and CDR2 sequences are MNHEY and SMNVEV (reference sequence). Here the CDR3 reads CASRDRDQGGNSPLHF. The CDR3 coding sequence is TGTGCCAGCAGAGACCGGGACCAAGGGGGCAATTCACCCCTCCACTTT.

V is TRBV15 and J is TRBJ1-5, with D possibly matching TRBD1 (6 bases). Germline assignment: CDR1 LNHNV and CDR2 YYDKDF (reference sequence). Trimming removed 4 bases from V and 0 bases from J, with 16 bases in between. The CDR3 is made up of 17 amino acids. The CDR3 sequence is CATSKGESDYSNQPQHF. In DNA, the CDR3 is TGTGCCACCAGCAAGGGGGAGTCAGACTATAGCAATCAGCCCCAGCATTTT.

The gene calls are TRBV9 and TRBJ2-3; 8 bases fit TRBD2. The V and J ends lost 2 bases and 1 base, in that order; junction bases with no gene match: 3. Per the germline V gene, CDR1 is SGDLS and CDR2 is YYNGEE. This CDR3 region has 15 residues. CDR3 protein: CASSVRAGGTDTQYF. DNA of the CDR3: TGTGCCAGCAGCGTGCGAGCGGGGGGCACAGATACGCAGTATTTT.

V gene TRBV7-6 combines with J gene TRBJ2-2, with D unresolved. Germline CDR1 is SGHVS and CDR2 is FNYEAQ. This CDR3 has 11 amino acids. V was trimmed by 4 bases and J by 6 bases, leaving 3 bases between them. The CDR3 loop is CASSSPGELFF. The DNA for the CDR3 is TGTGCCAGCAGCTCCCCCGGGGAGCTGTTTTTT.

The chain employs TRBV7-6 and TRBJ2-2; D is ambiguous. Germline V gives CDR1 SGHVS, CDR2 FNYEAQ. This CDR3 is 15 amino acids long. V lost 5 bases, J lost 2 bases, and 12 bases lay in between. CDR3 coding DNA: TGTGCCAGCAGCCTCCGGTCATTTAACACCGGGGAGCTGTTTTTT. This gives the protein CASSLRSFNTGELFF.

This clone was detected only once. The rearrangement joins TRBV6-6 to TRBJ1-1; no clear D gene. The germline gives CDR1 MNHNY, CDR2 SVGAGI (reference sequence). There are 16 residues in the CDR3. The V end lost 2 bases, the J end lost 1 base, and 14 bases lay between the germline ends. Here the CDR3 reads CASSYPLEPGNTEAFF. The CDR3 nucleotides are TGTGCCAGCAGTTACCCCTTAGAGCCTGGGAACACTGAAGCTTTCTTT.

This chain connects TRBV4-1 to TRBJ2-1; D may be TRBD1 (6 bases). The length of the CDR3 is 12 residues. Between the trimmed V and J ends, which lost 4 bases and 8 bases, there was a span of 9 bases. Germline lookup yields CDR1 MGHRA and CDR2 YSYEKL. The CDR3 is CASSPEGDEQFF. CDR3 DNA sequence: TGCGCCAGCAGCCCCGAGGGGGATGAGCAGTTCTTC.

This chain connects TRBV5-1 to TRBJ2-1; 10 nucleotides align to TRBD1. Germline V gives CDR1 SGHRS, CDR2 YFSETQ. Losses at the gene ends were 2 bases for V and 3 bases for J; bases not matched to a gene: 5. The CDR3 length is 16 residues. In nucleotides, the CDR3 is TGCGCCAGCAGCTTTGGACAGGGGGGACTCTACAATGAGCAGTTCTTC. Translated: CASSFGQGGLYNEQFF.

This clone was seen only once. V usage is TRBV5-1 and J usage is TRBJ1-1; a possible D gene is TRBD1 (6 bases). The CDR3 has 12 amino acids. Trimming shortened V by 5 bases and J by 8 bases, and 13 bases separated the two germline ends. Germline V gene data show CDR1 as SGHRS and CDR2 as YFSETQ. The CDR3 nucleotides are TGCGCCAGCAGATTCGACAGGTCCGAAGCTTTCTTT. This encodes CASRFDRSEAFF.

V gene TRBV19 combines with J gene TRBJ2-3, with D perhaps assigned TRBD1 or TRBD2 (7 bases each). Germline-derived CDR1 and CDR2 are LNHDA and SQIVND (reference sequence). The CDR3 covers 17 residues. V lost 1 base to trimming and J lost 2 bases, with 16 bases between them. The chain's CDR3 is CASSIVSGGGSTDTQYF. The CDR3 DNA follows: TGTGCCAGTAGTATAGTGTCAGGGGGGGGTTCCACAGATACGCAGTATTTT.

J is TRBJ2-7 and V is TRBV7-9; D is possibly TRBD1 or TRBD2 (5 bases each). V lost 5 bases, J lost 5 bases, and 19 bases lay in between. Looked up from germline, CDR1 is SEHNR and CDR2 is FQNEAQ (reference sequence). This CDR3 region has 15 residues. Here the CDR3 reads CASSPPNQRGNEQYF. The CDR3 nucleotides read TGTGCCAGCAGCCCCCCTAACCAACGGGGCAACGAGCAGTACTTC.